Listed below are T cell receptor beta chains from one sample, sequenced in a study of Graves' ophthalmopathy and Graves' hyperthyroidism. Each CDR3 protein is one row after TCRdb ran MiXCR on the multiplex PCR reads. The profile covers hundreds of thousands of distinct CDR3 sequences, with about 38% appearing a single time and roughly 3% taken by the ten largest. The sample was peripheral blood. Every receptor here comes from an adult man with Graves' ophthalmopathy. The CDR3 runs from the conserved cysteine through the conserved F or W. The order of the fields is clone size, V gene, J gene, D gene, CDR3 protein, CDR3 DNA. The D gene is left open where the match is weak. Size tells how often a clone was seen (once, few, many) or the class of an expanded clone, and some rows leave it out.

abundance: many; v_gene: TRBV19; j_gene: TRBJ1-4; d_gene: .; CDR3aa: CASRKSGRGEKLFF; CDR3nt: TGTGCCAGTAGAAAATCAGGGAGAGGCGAAAAACTGTTTTTT
abundance: many; v_gene: TRBV29-1; j_gene: TRBJ1-1; d_gene: .; CDR3aa: CSVEGGRGNTEAFF; CDR3nt: TGCAGCGTTGAAGGGGGTCGCGGGAACACTGAAGCTTTCTTT
abundance: few; v_gene: TRBV29-1; j_gene: TRBJ2-1; d_gene: TRBD1; CDR3aa: CSVADRGSLYEQFF; CDR3nt: TGCAGCGTGGCGGACAGGGGGTCTCTCTATGAGCAGTTCTTC
abundance: few; v_gene: TRBV19; j_gene: TRBJ1-4; d_gene: .; CDR3aa: CASSTGTGAEKLFF; CDR3nt: TGTGCCAGTAGTACCGGGACCGGCGCTGAAAAACTGTTTTTT
abundance: .; v_gene: TRBV2; j_gene: TRBJ2-7; d_gene: TRBD1; CDR3aa: CASSDRDSVTYEQYF; CDR3nt: TGTGCCAGCTCGGACCGGGACAGTGTCACCTACGAGCAGTACTTC
abundance: many; v_gene: TRBV20-1; j_gene: TRBJ1-2; d_gene: .; CDR3aa: CSARGDFGYTF; CDR3nt: TGCAGTGCTAGAGGGGATTTTGGCTACACCTTC
abundance: many; v_gene: TRBV13; j_gene: TRBJ1-2; d_gene: .; CDR3aa: CASSLGYRGYTF; CDR3nt: TGTGCCAGCAGCTTAGGGTATCGGGGCTACACCTTC
abundance: .; v_gene: TRBV25-1; j_gene: TRBJ2-7; d_gene: .; CDR3aa: CASSFWTAHEQYF; CDR3nt: TGTGCCAGCAGCTTCTGGACGGCCCACGAGCAGTACTTC
abundance: .; v_gene: TRBV25-1; j_gene: TRBJ2-7; d_gene: TRBD2; CDR3aa: CASSPLTSGYYEQYF; CDR3nt: TGTGCCAGCAGCCCCCTGACTAGCGGGTACTACGAGCAGTACTTC
abundance: few; v_gene: TRBV6-6; j_gene: TRBJ1-5; d_gene: .; CDR3aa: CASSKGVSSNQPQHF; CDR3nt: TGTGCCAGCAGCAAGGGGGTTTCAAGCAATCAGCCCCAGCATTTT
abundance: many; v_gene: TRBV6-2/TRBV6-3; j_gene: TRBJ1-1; d_gene: TRBD1; CDR3aa: CASNRGGTVTEAFF; CDR3nt: TGTGCTTCTAACAGGGGAGGGACCGTGACTGAAGCTTTCTTT
abundance: few; v_gene: TRBV10-3; j_gene: TRBJ2-5; d_gene: .; CDR3aa: CASRSRGVWETQYF; CDR3nt: TGTGCCAGCAGAAGCAGGGGGGTATGGGAGACCCAGTACTTC
abundance: .; v_gene: TRBV5-1; j_gene: TRBJ1-5; d_gene: .; CDR3aa: CASSFYICSALRTGRIYSNQPQHF; CDR3nt: .
abundance: many; v_gene: TRBV20-1; j_gene: TRBJ1-4; d_gene: .; CDR3aa: CSARARGEKLFF; CDR3nt: TGCAGTGCGAGGGCCCGAGGGGAAAAACTGTTTTTT
abundance: many; v_gene: TRBV20-1; j_gene: TRBJ1-5; d_gene: TRBD1; CDR3aa: CSAETGTVNQPQHF; CDR3nt: TGCAGTGCAGAAACCGGGACAGTCAATCAGCCCCAGCATTTT
abundance: .; v_gene: TRBV10-2; j_gene: TRBJ2-2; d_gene: .; CDR3aa: CASSEPRGLFF; CDR3nt: TGCGCCAGCAGTGAGCCGAGGGGGCTGTTTTTT
abundance: once; v_gene: TRBV4-1; j_gene: TRBJ2-7; d_gene: .; CDR3aa: CASSRNWGRAYEQYF; CDR3nt: TGCGCCAGCAGCCGGAACTGGGGCAGGGCCTACGAGCAGTACTTC
abundance: .; v_gene: TRBV19; j_gene: TRBJ2-4; d_gene: .; CDR3aa: CASSRELQLNIQYF; CDR3nt: TGTGCCAGTAGTAGGGAGTTGCAGTTAAACATTCAGTACTTC
abundance: .; v_gene: TRBV20-1; j_gene: TRBJ1-5; d_gene: .; CDR3aa: CSASGLAQETQHF; CDR3nt: TGCAGTGCTAGCGGGCTAGCACAAGAGACCCAGCATTTT
abundance: .; v_gene: TRBV29-1; j_gene: TRBJ1-1; d_gene: .; CDR3aa: CSVEQGSTTEAFF; CDR3nt: TGCAGCGTTGAGCAGGGGTCTACCACTGAAGCTTTCTTT
abundance: many; v_gene: TRBV7-2; j_gene: TRBJ2-2; d_gene: TRBD1; CDR3aa: CASSLDRGRHGELFF; CDR3nt: TGTGCCAGCAGCCTCGACAGGGGGCGTCACGGGGAGCTGTTTTTT
abundance: many; v_gene: TRBV29-1; j_gene: TRBJ1-1; d_gene: .; CDR3aa: CSVGAQMNTEAFF; CDR3nt: TGCAGCGTTGGAGCACAGATGAACACTGAAGCTTTCTTT
abundance: many; v_gene: TRBV9; j_gene: TRBJ1-3; d_gene: .; CDR3aa: CASSALGPAKVGNTIYF; CDR3nt: TGTGCCAGCAGCGCTCTCGGGCCAGCCAAAGTTGGAAACACCATATATTTT
abundance: many; v_gene: TRBV12-3/TRBV12-4; j_gene: TRBJ1-1; d_gene: .; CDR3aa: CASSRDYNTEAFF; CDR3nt: TGTGCCAGCAGCCGGGACTATAACACTGAAGCTTTCTTT
abundance: .; v_gene: TRBV25-1; j_gene: TRBJ2-7; d_gene: TRBD2; CDR3aa: CASSVSGMSYEQYF; CDR3nt: TGTGCCAGCAGTGTTAGCGGGATGTCCTACGAGCAGTACTTC
abundance: .; v_gene: TRBV19; j_gene: TRBJ1-4; d_gene: .; CDR3aa: CASSTPRRGEKLFF; CDR3nt: TGTGCCAGTAGTACCCCCAGACGGGGCGAAAAACTGTTTTTT
abundance: .; v_gene: TRBV2; j_gene: TRBJ2-7; d_gene: .; CDR3aa: CASSYDRPPYEQYF; CDR3nt: TGTGCCAGCAGTTATGACAGGCCCCCCTACGAGCAGTACTTC
abundance: many; v_gene: TRBV9; j_gene: TRBJ2-6; d_gene: .; CDR3aa: CASSLGPGIGANVLTF; CDR3nt: TGTGCCAGCAGCCTCGGCCCGGGGATTGGGGCCAACGTCCTGACTTTC
abundance: .; v_gene: TRBV29-1; j_gene: TRBJ2-5; d_gene: TRBD2; CDR3aa: CSVDWTSGQETQYF; CDR3nt: TGCAGCGTGGATTGGACTAGCGGACAAGAGACCCAGTACTTC
abundance: many; v_gene: TRBV9; j_gene: TRBJ2-5; d_gene: .; CDR3aa: CASSEGPVGETQYF; CDR3nt: TGTGCCAGCAGCGAAGGACCTGTAGGGGAGACCCAGTACTTC
abundance: many; v_gene: TRBV5-5; j_gene: TRBJ2-7; d_gene: .; CDR3aa: CASSLSGYSYEQYF; CDR3nt: TGTGCCAGCAGCTTGTCCGGCTACTCCTACGAGCAGTACTTC
abundance: .; v_gene: TRBV10-3; j_gene: TRBJ1-3; d_gene: TRBD1; CDR3aa: CAIPGTVSGSGNTIYF; CDR3nt: TGTGCCATCCCGGGGACAGTTAGCGGCTCTGGAAACACCATATATTTT
abundance: .; v_gene: TRBV15; j_gene: TRBJ2-5; d_gene: .; CDR3aa: CATSRQGRQETQYF; CDR3nt: TGTGCCACCAGCAGACAGGGGCGCCAAGAGACCCAGTACTTC
abundance: few; v_gene: TRBV7-9; j_gene: TRBJ2-2; d_gene: .; CDR3aa: CASSPAPVNTGELFF; CDR3nt: TGTGCCAGCAGCCCCGCCCCCGTGAACACCGGGGAGCTGTTTTTT
abundance: few; v_gene: TRBV6-1; j_gene: TRBJ1-2; d_gene: .; CDR3aa: CASLVGGSGGYTF; CDR3nt: TGTGCCAGCCTCGTCGGGGGATCTGGCGGCTACACCTTC
abundance: few; v_gene: TRBV20-1; j_gene: TRBJ2-7; d_gene: TRBD2; CDR3aa: CSARDQAGGNYEQYF; CDR3nt: TGCAGTGCTAGAGATCAAGCGGGGGGCAACTACGAGCAGTACTTC
abundance: once; v_gene: TRBV25-1; j_gene: TRBJ1-1; d_gene: .; CDR3aa: CASTRTIGGTEAFF; CDR3nt: TGTGCCAGCACTAGGACTATCGGTGGAACTGAAGCTTTCTTT
abundance: many; v_gene: TRBV6-5; j_gene: TRBJ1-6; d_gene: TRBD1; CDR3aa: CASSYSDRVESPLHF; CDR3nt: TGTGCCAGCAGTTACTCCGACAGGGTGGAATCACCCCTCCACTTT
abundance: many; v_gene: TRBV10-3; j_gene: TRBJ2-2; d_gene: .; CDR3aa: CAISEASTGTPNTGELFF; CDR3nt: TGTGCCATCAGTGAGGCGTCAACCGGGACTCCTAACACCGGGGAGCTGTTTTTT
abundance: .; v_gene: TRBV10-3; j_gene: TRBJ1-6; d_gene: .; CDR3aa: CASSAGTLREQPLHF; CDR3nt: TGTGCCAGCAGTGCCGGGACACTACGGGAGCAGCCCCTCCACTTT
abundance: .; v_gene: TRBV10-2; j_gene: TRBJ2-5; d_gene: .; CDR3aa: CASSDQRAQETQYF; CDR3nt: TGCGCCAGCAGTGACCAGCGGGCACAAGAGACCCAGTACTTC
abundance: .; v_gene: TRBV2; j_gene: TRBJ1-2; d_gene: TRBD1; CDR3aa: CASSDSDRSGGYTF; CDR3nt: TGTGCCAGCAGTGACTCGGACAGGTCCGGGGGCTACACCTTC
abundance: .; v_gene: TRBV11-2; j_gene: TRBJ2-7; d_gene: TRBD2; CDR3aa: CASSPRGEAYEQYF; CDR3nt: TGTGCCAGTTCACCACGGGGGGAAGCCTACGAGCAGTACTTC
abundance: .; v_gene: TRBV6-5; j_gene: TRBJ2-7; d_gene: .; CDR3aa: CASIRRGPSYEQYF; CDR3nt: TGTGCCAGCATTCGTAGGGGACCGAGCTACGAGCAGTACTTC
abundance: many; v_gene: TRBV20-1; j_gene: TRBJ1-1; d_gene: .; CDR3aa: CSARGRRGITEAFF; CDR3nt: TGCAGTGCTAGGGGTAGGAGGGGCATCACTGAAGCTTTCTTT
abundance: .; v_gene: TRBV25-1; j_gene: TRBJ1-1; d_gene: TRBD1; CDR3aa: CASSSTGTGRTFF; CDR3nt: TGTGCCAGCAGTTCAACCGGGACAGGGAGGACTTTCTTT
abundance: .; v_gene: TRBV2; j_gene: TRBJ1-2; d_gene: .; CDR3aa: CASSPGEDRNYGYTF; CDR3nt: TGTGCCAGCAGCCCGGGCGAGGACCGCAACTATGGCTACACCTTC
abundance: few; v_gene: TRBV10-3; j_gene: TRBJ1-2; d_gene: .; CDR3aa: CASRDGRTTINYGYTF; CDR3nt: TGTGCCAGCAGGGACGGTAGGACAACTATTAACTATGGCTACACCTTC
abundance: once; v_gene: TRBV24-1; j_gene: TRBJ2-2; d_gene: .; CDR3aa: CATSSLEGRTGELFF; CDR3nt: TGTGCCACCAGCAGCTTGGAGGGCAGAACCGGGGAGCTGTTTTTT
abundance: .; v_gene: TRBV2; j_gene: TRBJ1-2; d_gene: .; CDR3aa: CASKKGLRDGYTF; CDR3nt: TGTGCCAGCAAGAAGGGCCTTAGAGATGGCTACACCTTC
abundance: many; v_gene: TRBV7-9; j_gene: TRBJ2-7; d_gene: .; CDR3aa: CASSPSGSEQYF; CDR3nt: TGTGCCAGCAGCCCAAGCGGTAGCGAGCAGTACTTC
abundance: many; v_gene: TRBV10-3; j_gene: TRBJ2-7; d_gene: TRBD1; CDR3aa: CAISETDRGRSRHEQYF; CDR3nt: TGTGCCATCAGCGAAACAGACAGGGGGCGAAGTAGGCACGAGCAGTACTTC
abundance: few; v_gene: TRBV3-1; j_gene: TRBJ2-5; d_gene: TRBD2; CDR3aa: CASSPPTSGRQETQYF; CDR3nt: TGTGCCAGCTCACCACCGACTAGCGGGAGGCAAGAGACCCAGTACTTC
abundance: many; v_gene: TRBV12-3/TRBV12-4; j_gene: TRBJ1-1; d_gene: .; CDR3aa: CASSLALNGAFF; CDR3nt: TGTGCCAGCAGTTTAGCGCTAAATGGGGCTTTCTTT
abundance: many; v_gene: TRBV6-5; j_gene: TRBJ1-2; d_gene: .; CDR3aa: CASSYTQGDGYTF; CDR3nt: TGTGCCAGCAGTTACACCCAGGGAGATGGCTACACCTTC
abundance: .; v_gene: TRBV29-1; j_gene: TRBJ2-7; d_gene: TRBD1; CDR3aa: CSQVGQVDEQYF; CDR3nt: TGCAGCCAAGTTGGACAGGTAGACGAGCAGTACTTC
abundance: many; v_gene: TRBV12-3/TRBV12-4; j_gene: TRBJ1-2; d_gene: TRBD1; CDR3aa: CASSPDRAGIYGYTF; CDR3nt: TGTGCCAGCAGTCCGGACAGGGCTGGGATCTATGGCTACACCTTC
abundance: .; v_gene: TRBV25-1; j_gene: TRBJ1-1; d_gene: .; CDR3aa: CACSATGQSEAFF; CDR3nt: TGTGCCTGCAGTGCTACCGGACAGTCTGAAGCTTTCTTT
abundance: .; v_gene: TRBV4-1; j_gene: TRBJ2-2; d_gene: TRBD2; CDR3aa: CASSRIGTSGSEFGELFF; CDR3nt: TGCGCCAGCAGCCGTATTGGGACTAGCGGGAGTGAATTCGGGGAGCTGTTTTTT
abundance: .; v_gene: TRBV7-8; j_gene: TRBJ2-5; d_gene: TRBD1; CDR3aa: CASSGQGGSQETQYF; CDR3nt: TGTGCCAGCAGTGGACAGGGCGGATCCCAAGAGACCCAGTACTTC